These T cell receptor beta chains were read from a single sample in a study of blood T cell repertoires in COVID-19. Repertoires were generated with immunoSEQ multiplex PCR, while TCRdb's copy carries only in-frame clones and drops some. The data show about 71,000 clones, about 81% seen once. Sequencing was carried out using peripheral blood. The receptors derive from a woman aged 80 or older with acute or convalescent COVID-19. CDR3s include the opening cysteine and the closing phenylalanine or tryptophan. D genes are given only for firm matches. Some rows mark clone size as missing; the rest say once, few, many or name a class of expanded clone.

v_call,j_call,clone_size,d_call,cdr3_aa,cdr3_nt
TRBV7-2,TRBJ1-5,few,-,CASSLGPGSNQPQHF,TGTGCCAGCAGCCTGGGGCCAGGTAGCAATCAGCCCCAGCATTTT
TRBV6-5,TRBJ2-7,-,TRBD1,CASRPPGQGPEQYF,TGTGCCAGCAGACCTCCGGGACAGGGGCCCGAGCAGTACTTC
TRBV2,TRBJ1-2,-,TRBD1,CASSPTGDYGYTF,TGTGCCAGCAGCCCGACAGGGGACTATGGCTACACCTTC
TRBV25-1,TRBJ2-7,-,TRBD1,CASSRTGGLSYEQYF,TGTGCCAGCAGCCGAACAGGGGGACTCAGCTACGAGCAGTACTTC
TRBV23-1,TRBJ1-5,-,-,CASSQRRISNQPQHF,TGCGCCAGCAGTCAACGGCGGATTAGCAATCAGCCCCAGCATTTT
TRBV6-6,TRBJ2-2,once,TRBD1,CASSDRAELTGELFF,TGTGCCAGCAGTGACAGGGCCGAACTCACCGGGGAGCTGTTTTTT
TRBV6-5,TRBJ2-3,-,-,CASNTGFRTDTQYF,TGTGCCAGCAACACAGGGTTTAGGACAGATACGCAGTATTTT
TRBV12-3/TRBV12-4,TRBJ1-5,-,-,CASSFGRNQPQHF,TGTGCCAGCAGTTTTGGCAGAAATCAGCCCCAGCATTTT
TRBV20-1,TRBJ2-1,-,-,CKGDSYNEQFF,TGCAAAGGGGATTCCTACAATGAGCAGTTCTTC
TRBV2,TRBJ1-6,-,-,CASSENSGGSSYNSPLHF,TGTGCCAGCAGTGAAAACAGTGGGGGCAGCTCCTATAATTCACCCCTCCACTTT
TRBV6-5,TRBJ2-2,-,TRBD2,CASGLAGGAGELFF,TGTGCCAGCGGTCTAGCGGGAGGGGCCGGGGAGCTGTTTTTT
TRBV29-1,TRBJ2-1,-,TRBD2,CSVEDSGSGIPNEQFF,TGCAGCGTTGAAGATTCAGGTAGCGGGATCCCCAATGAGCAGTTCTTC
TRBV20-1,TRBJ2-5,-,-,CSARGQETQYF,TGCAGTGCCAGGGGCCAAGAGACCCAGTACTTC
TRBV7-3,TRBJ2-3,-,TRBD2,CASSLAGGPADTQYF,TGTGCCAGCAGCTTAGCGGGAGGGCCCGCAGATACGCAGTATTTT
TRBV20-1,TRBJ2-3,-,-,CSASPRARADTQYF,TGCAGTGCTAGTCCTCGAGCGCGGGCAGATACGCAGTATTTT
TRBV10-2,TRBJ1-3,-,TRBD1,CASSLVGQGAAGNTIYF,TGCGCCAGCAGTCTCGTTGGACAGGGGGCCGCAGGAAACACCATATATTTT
TRBV7-3,TRBJ2-5,once,TRBD1,CASSLISDRAETQYF,TGTGCCAGCAGCTTAATATCCGACAGGGCAGAGACCCAGTACTTC
TRBV6-5,TRBJ2-1,-,TRBD1,CASMVGTGTNEQFF,TGTGCCAGCATGGTCGGGACAGGGACCAATGAGCAGTTCTTC
TRBV5-4,TRBJ2-7,-,-,CASRPEATYEQYF,TGTGCCAGCAGACCTGAGGCAACCTACGAGCAGTACTTC
TRBV2,TRBJ2-5,few,-,CASSESSRGTQYF,TGTGCCAGCAGTGAAAGTTCGCGGGGGACCCAGTACTTC
TRBV6-5,TRBJ1-2,-,-,CASGLNYGYTF,TGTGCCAGCGGGCTTAACTATGGCTACACCTTC
TRBV5-4,TRBJ1-1,once,TRBD1,CASSSPWTGVMNTEAFF,TGTGCCAGCAGCTCCCCCTGGACAGGGGTCATGAACACTGAAGCTTTCTTT
TRBV5-1,TRBJ1-5,few,-,CASSLAGVDSSQPQHF,TGCGCCAGCAGCTTGGCGGGAGTGGATTCTAGTCAGCCCCAGCATTTT
TRBV6-1,TRBJ2-7,-,-,CASSEGHPYEQYF,TGTGCCAGCAGTGAAGGGCACCCCTACGAGCAGTACTTC
TRBV7-2,TRBJ2-7,-,TRBD2,CASSLAGTSYEQYF,TGTGCCAGCAGCTTAGCCGGGACTAGTTACGAGCAGTACTTC
TRBV19,TRBJ1-1,-,-,CASSISQMNTEAFF,TGTGCCAGTAGTATCTCGCAGATGAACACTGAAGCTTTCTTT
TRBV9,TRBJ2-6,once,-,CASSVTGSGANVLTF,TGTGCCAGCAGCGTTACAGGGTCTGGGGCCAACGTCCTGACTTTC
TRBV29-1,TRBJ2-5,many,-,CSVARSQGTFSQYF,TGCAGCGTTGCCCGGTCACAGGGCACGTTTTCCCAGTACTTC
TRBV25-1,TRBJ1-1,-,-,CASSELRGNTEAFF,TGTGCCAGCAGTGAATTGAGAGGAAATACTGAAGCTTTCTTT
TRBV18,TRBJ2-7,-,TRBD1,CASSLIWDRAFSYEQYF,TGTGCCAGCTCACTCATCTGGGACAGGGCCTTCTCCTACGAGCAGTACTTC
TRBV5-1,TRBJ1-5,-,-,CASSLGPTSLSNQPQHF,TGCGCCAGCAGCTTGGGCCCGACAAGTCTTAGCAATCAGCCCCAGCATTTT
TRBV5-4,TRBJ1-4,-,TRBD1,CASSLQGPGEKLFF,TGTGCCAGCAGCCTACAGGGGCCGGGTGAAAAACTGTTTTTT
TRBV5-4,TRBJ2-2,-,-,CASSRDTNTGELFF,TGTGCCAGCAGCCGAGACACGAACACCGGGGAGCTGTTTTTT
TRBV19,TRBJ2-1,-,-,CASSHYPNEQFF,TGTGCCAGTAGTCACTATCCCAATGAGCAGTTCTTC
TRBV5-1,TRBJ2-5,-,-,CASNLGAEETQYF,TGCGCCAGCAACCTTGGGGCAGAAGAGACCCAGTACTTC
TRBV2,TRBJ2-3,few,-,CASSEQGVTRNTQYF,TGTGCCAGCAGTGAGCAAGGGGTGACGAGGAATACGCAGTATTTT
TRBV7-3,TRBJ2-1,few,TRBD2,CASSLTRASGGNEQFF,TGTGCCAGCAGCTTAACGAGGGCTAGCGGGGGGAATGAGCAGTTCTTC
TRBV11-3,TRBJ2-1,-,TRBD2,CASSPGLAGGDEQFF,TGTGCCAGCAGCCCGGGACTAGCGGGAGGTGATGAGCAGTTCTTC
TRBV2,TRBJ1-1,-,-,CASSEVGPGTEAFF,TGTGCCAGCAGTGAAGTAGGGCCGGGGACTGAAGCTTTCTTT
TRBV15,TRBJ2-2,-,TRBD1,CATRGGDRANTGELFF,TGTGCCACCAGAGGGGGCGACAGGGCGAACACCGGGGAGCTGTTTTTT
TRBV6-1,TRBJ1-5,-,-,CASSENRKNQPQHF,TGTGCCAGCAGTGAAAACAGGAAGAATCAGCCCCAGCATTTT
TRBV19,TRBJ2-1,few,-,CASSIRPYNEQFF,TGTGCCAGTAGTATTCGTCCCTACAATGAGCAGTTCTTC
TRBV29-1,TRBJ1-1,-,TRBD1,CSVSGTGALGTEAFF,TGCAGCGTTTCCGGGACAGGGGCCTTGGGGACTGAAGCTTTCTTT
TRBV2,TRBJ2-3,few,TRBD2,CASSGRLAGELTDTQYF,TGTGCCAGCAGTGGGCGGCTAGCGGGAGAACTAACAGATACGCAGTATTTT
TRBV30,TRBJ1-4,medium-sized,TRBD1,CAWSVGQGSEKLFF,TGTGCCTGGAGTGTGGGACAGGGATCGGAAAAACTGTTTTTT
TRBV7-6,TRBJ2-7,-,TRBD1,CASSPQPGQGDEQYF,TGTGCCAGCAGCCCACAACCGGGACAGGGGGACGAGCAGTACTTC
TRBV6-5,TRBJ2-7,-,-,CATATSFSYEQYF,TGTGCCACTGCTACTAGCTTCTCCTACGAGCAGTACTTC
TRBV2,TRBJ1-2,-,TRBD1,CASDRGPRGYTF,TGTGCCAGCGACAGGGGTCCTCGTGGCTACACCTTC
TRBV5-4,TRBJ1-1,-,TRBD1,CASSPGGGQGNTEAFF,TGTGCCAGCAGCCCGGGAGGAGGACAGGGGAACACTGAAGCTTTCTTT